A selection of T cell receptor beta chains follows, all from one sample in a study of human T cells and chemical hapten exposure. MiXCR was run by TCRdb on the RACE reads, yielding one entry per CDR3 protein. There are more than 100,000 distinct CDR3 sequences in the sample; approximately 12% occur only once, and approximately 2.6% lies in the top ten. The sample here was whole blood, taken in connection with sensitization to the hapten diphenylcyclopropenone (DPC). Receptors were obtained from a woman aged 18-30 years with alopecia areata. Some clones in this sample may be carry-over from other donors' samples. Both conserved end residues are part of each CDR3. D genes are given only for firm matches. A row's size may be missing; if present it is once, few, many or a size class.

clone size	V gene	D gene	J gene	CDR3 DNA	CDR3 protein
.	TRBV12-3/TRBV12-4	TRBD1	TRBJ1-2	TGTGCCAGCTCAGGCAGGGGGCTTTATGGCTACACCTTC	CASSGRGLYGYTF
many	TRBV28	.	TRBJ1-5	TGTGCCAGCAGTTTAACGGCGGTGCAGCCCCAGCATTTT	CASSLTAVQPQHF
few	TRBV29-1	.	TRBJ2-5	TGCAGCGTGTGCCGGTCAGGTGGAGAGACCCAGTACTTC	CSVCRSGGETQYF
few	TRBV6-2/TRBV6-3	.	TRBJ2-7	TGTGCCAGCAGTCCTACTAGCCTAGGGCCCTACGAGCAGTACTTC	CASSPTSLGPYEQYF
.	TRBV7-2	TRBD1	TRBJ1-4	TGTGCCAGCAGCTTAAGAGGCAGGACAGGCCTAAATGAAAAACTGTTTTTT	CASSLRGRTGLNEKLFF
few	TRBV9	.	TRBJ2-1	TGTGCCAGCAGCCTGGCCAGTAACAATGAGCAGTTCTTC	CASSLASNNEQFF
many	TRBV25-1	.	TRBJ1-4	TGTGCCAGCGGAACAGGTGCAACTAATGAAAAACTGTTTTTT	CASGTGATNEKLFF
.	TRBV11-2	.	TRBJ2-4	TGTGCCAGCAGCTTAGACCCCATACAGGGACGTGCAACCATTCAGTACTTC	CASSLDPIQGRATIQYF
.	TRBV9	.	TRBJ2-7	TGTGCCAGCAGCGTAGCTTCAGGACCGACCTACGAGCAGTACTTC	CASSVASGPTYEQYF
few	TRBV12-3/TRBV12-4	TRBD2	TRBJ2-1	TGTGCCAGCAGTCCCTCAGGGGCGGGGGGATACAATGAGCAGTTCTTC	CASSPSGAGGYNEQFF
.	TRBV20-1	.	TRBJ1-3	TGCAGTGCTATAATCGAGGGCTCTGGAAACACCATATATTTT	CSAIIEGSGNTIYF
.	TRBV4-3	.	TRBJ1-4	TGCGCCAGCAGCCAAGATACCACCTACGGAAAACTGTTTTTT	CASSQDTTYGKLFF
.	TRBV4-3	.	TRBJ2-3	TGCGCCAGCAGCCAACAGTCAGGACGACGCCCCACAGATACGCAGTATTTT	CASSQQSGRRPTDTQYF
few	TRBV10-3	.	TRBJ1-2	TGTGCCATCAGTGAGTCAGACAGCTATGGCTACACCTTC	CAISESDSYGYTF
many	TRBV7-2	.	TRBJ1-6	TGTGCCAGCAGCTTCAAGAAGACCAATTCACCCCTCCACTTT	CASSFKKTNSPLHF
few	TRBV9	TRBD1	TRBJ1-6	TGTGCCAGCAGCACGCGACAGGGAAATTCACCCCTCCACTTT	CASSTRQGNSPLHF
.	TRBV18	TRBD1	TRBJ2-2	TGTGCCAGCCGGACAGGGGGGAACACCGGGGAGCTGTTTTTT	CASRTGGNTGELFF
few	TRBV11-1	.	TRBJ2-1	TGTGCCAGCAGCTTTAGGGACTTGACCTACAATGAGCAGTTCTTC	CASSFRDLTYNEQFF
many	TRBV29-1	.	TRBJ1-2	TGCAGCGTTGAAGGAAGAGATGGCTACACCTTC	CSVEGRDGYTF
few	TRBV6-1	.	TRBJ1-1	TGTGCCAGCAGTCCCTTCCCAGGGATAGAAGCTTTCTTT	CASSPFPGIEAFF
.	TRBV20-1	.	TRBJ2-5	TGCAGTGCCTCCGTAGGGGGCGGGGGCGCGAAGACCCAGTACTTC	CSASVGGGGAKTQYF
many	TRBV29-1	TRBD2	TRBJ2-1	TGCAGCGTTGAAGATAGGGCTAGCGGGGGACACAACTTCAATGAGCAGTTCTTC	CSVEDRASGGHNFNEQFF
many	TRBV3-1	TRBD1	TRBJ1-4	TGTGCCAGCAGCCAAGAGGGACAGGGAAAAGAAAAACTGTTTTTT	CASSQEGQGKEKLFF
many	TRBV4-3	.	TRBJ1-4	TGCGCCAGCAGCCAGCGAGGGGGTAGGGGTGAAAAACTGTTTTTT	CASSQRGGRGEKLFF
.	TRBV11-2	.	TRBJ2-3	TGTGCCAGCAGCGTGACTCCCTTAGGCACAGATACGCAGTATTTT	CASSVTPLGTDTQYF
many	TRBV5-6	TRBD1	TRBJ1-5	TGTGCCAGCAGCTTCCGGACAGGGCCCCAGCATTTT	CASSFRTGPQHF
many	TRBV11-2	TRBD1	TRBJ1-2	TGTGCCAGCAGCCGGGACAGGAACTATGGCTACACCTTC	CASSRDRNYGYTF
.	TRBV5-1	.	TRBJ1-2	TGCGCCAGCAGCTTGTTCCAGGGCGGCTATGGCTACACCTTC	CASSLFQGGYGYTF
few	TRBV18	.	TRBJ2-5	TGTGCCAGCTCACCTACAGGGATTGGAGAGACCCAGTACTTC	CASSPTGIGETQYF
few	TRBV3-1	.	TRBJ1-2	TGTGCCAGCAGCCAAGATGTGAGTTCGGGCCTTAACTATGGCTACACCTTC	CASSQDVSSGLNYGYTF